Each of the 10 T cell receptor beta chains below was sequenced from the same sample in a study of blood T cell repertoires in COVID-19. Sequenced by immunoSEQ multiplex PCR; TCRdb stores in-frame clones only, minus some. The sample contains under 75,000 clones, 81% of which appear only once. Sequencing input: peripheral blood. The receptors here all came from a man aged 80 or over with acute or convalescent COVID-19.

The genes are TRBV12-3 or TRBV12-4 and TRBJ2-4; D unclear. Trimming took off 6 bases at V and 10 bases at J, with 10 bases between the two ends. The CDR3 consists of 11 residues. DNA for the CDR3: TGTGCCAGCAGGATCGCCGGGATTCAGTACTTC. Protein product: CASRIAGIQYF.

The chain joins TRBV28 to TRBJ2-7, with 7 positions matching TRBD2. Germline CDR1 MDHEN, CDR2 SYDVKM. This CDR3 is built from 13 residues. Trimming took 1 base from V and 6 from J; bases not matched to a gene: 3. CDR3 amino acids: CASSLSSGGEQYF. The CDR3 DNA is TGTGCCAGCAGTTTATCGTCGGGAGGCGAGCAGTACTTC. Full variable domain (rest looked up from reference TRBV28 and TRBJ2-7): DVKVTQSSRYLVKRTGEKVFLECVQDMDHENMFWYRQDPGLGLRLIYFSYDVKMKEKGDIPEGYSVSREKKERFSLILESASTNQTSMYLCASSLSSGGEQYFGPGTRLTVT.

The chain recombines TRBV24-1 with TRBJ2-1; 13 nucleotides align to TRBD2. CDR1 and CDR2 (germline): KGHDR, SFDVKD. V dropped 3 bases and J dropped 6; count of bases not matched to a gene: 4. This CDR3 contains 16 residues. The CDR3 nucleotides read TGTGCCACCAGTGATCCGGGACTAGCGGGGAGCAATGAGCAGTTCTTC. Encoded protein: CATSDPGLAGSNEQFF.

This rearrangement joins TRBV19 to TRBJ2-5, with D possibly matching TRBD2 (5 bases). Trimming pared 3 bases from V and 1 base from J, leaving 9 bases between. This CDR3 is built from 14 residues. The germline gives CDR1 LNHDA, CDR2 SQIVND (reference sequence). For the CDR3, the DNA is TGTGCCAGTAGTATCCGGGGAACCCAAGAGACCCAGTACTTC. This encodes CASSIRGTQETQYF.

This rearrangement joins TRBV7-3 to TRBJ2-1; weak D call: TRBD2 (7 bases). Germline V gene lookup returns CDR1 SGHTA and CDR2 FQGTGA. The CDR3 has 16 residues. Trimming cost V 2 bases and J 4 bases, with 15 bases left between them. This chain's CDR3 is CASSLDSGGNYNEQFF. CDR3 DNA: TGTGCCAGCAGCTTAGATTCGGGGGGCAATTACAATGAGCAGTTCTTC.

The chain links TRBV28 to TRBJ1-1, with 8 bases lining up with TRBD1. The germline V gene has CDR1 MDHEN and CDR2 SYDVKM. The CDR3 has 14 residues. The V segment lost 6 bases and the J segment 0 bases; nucleotides outside the gene matches: 3. CDR3 residues: CASRSGQVNTEAFF. CDR3 DNA sequence: TGTGCCAGCAGATCGGGACAGGTGAACACTGAAGCTTTCTTT. Full variable domain (outside the CDR3, taken from reference TRBV28 and TRBJ1-1): DVKVTQSSRYLVKRTGEKVFLECVQDMDHENMFWYRQDPGLGLRLIYFSYDVKMKEKGDIPEGYSVSREKKERFSLILESASTNQTSMYLCASRSGQVNTEAFFGQGTRLTVV.

This chain connects TRBV9 to TRBJ1-5; 9 bases are a match to TRBD1. V shed 0 bases and J 7 bases; nucleotides not matched to a gene: 2. This CDR3 spans 14 amino acids. CDR1 and CDR2 (germline): SGDLS, YYNGEE. The CDR3 is CASSVGQGGQPQHF. In DNA, the CDR3 is TGTGCCAGCAGCGTAGGACAGGGGGGACAGCCCCAGCATTTT.

The genes are TRBV28 and TRBJ2-5; weak D call: TRBD2 (6 bases). Germline V gives CDR1 MDHEN, CDR2 SYDVKM. The CDR3 runs to 10 residues. Between the trimmed V and J ends, which lost 10 bases and 5 bases, there was a span of 8 bases. The CDR3 nucleotides read TGTGCCACAGGGAGGGAGACCCAGTACTTC. Its protein is CATGRETQYF. Filled out from reference TRBV28 and TRBJ2-5, the complete variable domain reads DVKVTQSSRYLVKRTGEKVFLECVQDMDHENMFWYRQDPGLGLRLIYFSYDVKMKEKGDIPEGYSVSREKKERFSLILESASTNQTSMYLCATGRETQYFGPGTRLLVL.

In its sample, this clone ranks as medium-sized. V usage is TRBV4-1 and J usage is TRBJ1-2; 7 nucleotides match TRBD1. Germline CDR1 MGHRA, CDR2 YSYEKL. The CDR3 spans 16 residues. V was clipped by 1 base and J by 7 bases; unmatched bases: 12. The chain's CDR3 is CASSQVGGGEWSGYTF. For the CDR3, the DNA is TGCGCCAGCAGCCAAGTTGGAGGGGGCGAGTGGTCTGGCTACACCTTC.

The V gene is TRBV6-1, the J gene TRBJ2-5, with D possibly being TRBD2 (6 bases). The CDR3 contains 13 residues. V lost 3 bases, J lost 6 bases, and 11 bases lay in between. Looked up from germline, CDR1 is MNHNS and CDR2 is SASEGT. The CDR3 bases are TGTGCCAGCAGTGACCTAGCGACGCAGACCCAGTACTTC. Protein: CASSDLATQTQYF.